This T cell receptor beta chain was captured in a study of blood T cell repertoires in COVID-19. Study overall: Spain, Italy and the United States supplied samples that represented acute and convalescent COVID-19. PBMCs, B-cell-depleted T cells, or T cells provided the cDNA or gDNA that made up the material.

Only in-frame clones appear in the TCRdb table, and some are missing; sequencing was by immunoSEQ multiplex PCR. The repertoire consists of roughly 500,000 clones, with 88% occurring once and the leading ten covering 1.5% to 2%. Germline lookup yields CDR1 MNHEY and CDR2 SVGAGI. V was trimmed by 6 bases and J by 3 bases, leaving 15 bases between them. CDR3 length: 14 residues. In terms of age and location, participants ranged from about 18 to 100 years and lived in about two dozen US areas. Membership in each cohort depended on participant-reported clinical history. The rearrangement uses TRBV6-5 and TRBJ2-7, with TRBD1 as a possible D gene (6 bases). Sequencing input: PBMCs or T cells enriched from blood (not recorded which). The source is a woman aged 40 to 50 who had recovered from COVID-19. The CDR3 nucleotides are TGTGCCAGCAGCTTACAGAAAGGGGGCTACGAGCAGTACTTC. It encodes CASSLQKGGYEQYF.